This TCR beta chain appears in the sequencing data of a study of blood T cell repertoires in COVID-19. Study summary: Both acute and convalescent COVID-19 samples were obtained from the United States, Italy and Spain.

In this sample, this clone turned up a few times. The CDR3 has 18 amino acids. The V gene's germline CDR1 is SQVTM and CDR2 ANQGSEA. Losses at the gene ends were 3 bases for V and 3 bases for J; bases not matched to a gene: 18. Method: immunoSEQ multiplex PCR; TCRdb's copy keeps in-frame clones and lacks some. There are 250,000 or so clones in the sample; approximately 86% occur only once, and roughly 0.8% lies in the top ten. The sequenced sample consisted of peripheral blood. The J gene is TRBJ2-7, the V gene TRBV29-1; 9 bases agree with TRBD1. The receptor was isolated from a woman in her thirties with acute or convalescent COVID-19. Here the CDR3 DNA reads TGCAGCGTTGAGGGTGGACAGGGGTCCCACCGAAGAAACTACGAGCAGTACTTC. Translated: CSVEGGQGSHRRNYEQYF.